This entry lists 17 T cell receptor beta chains sequenced from one sample in a study of shared clonotypes between healthy human individuals. Assay: immunoSEQ multiplex PCR; the TCRdb copy retains only in-frame clones and omits some. The repertoire consists of roughly 2.2 million clones, with 80% to 95% occurring once and the leading ten covering approximately 0.41%. Sequenced: naive CD4+ T cells from PBMCs. Subset meaning: CD45RA+ positively selected. The receptors come from a man younger than 30 in good health. Some clones in this sample may be carry-over from other donors' samples.

This clone was seen once. This sequence joins TRBV9 and TRBJ2-5, with 7 bases that match TRBD2. CDR1 is SGDLS and CDR2 is YYNGEE in the germline V gene. The CDR3 length is 14 residues. Trimming took 6 bases from V and 4 from J; bases not matched to a gene: 9. The CDR3 loop is CASTVGGSGETQYF. Written as DNA, the CDR3 is TGTGCCAGCACCGTCGGGGGGTCGGGAGAGACCCAGTACTTC.

The chain links TRBV7-9 to TRBJ2-7, with D perhaps matching TRBD1 (7 bases). CDR3 length equals 12 residues. V was shortened by 5 bases and J by 6 bases, with 11 bases between the two germline ends. CDR1 is SEHNR, CDR2 FQNEAQ, per germline (reference sequence). In DNA form, the CDR3 reads TGTGCCAGCAGCGCGCAGGGGGGCGAGCAGTACTTC. Translation: CASSAQGGEQYF.

J is TRBJ1-3 and V is TRBV6-5; D gene ambiguous. The germline V gene encodes CDR1 MNHEY and CDR2 SVGAGI. V lost 5 bases to trimming and J lost 3 bases, with 8 bases between them. The length of the CDR3 is 13 residues. The CDR3 reads CASSPVHGNTIYF. The DNA of the CDR3 is TGTGCCAGCAGTCCCGTACATGGAAACACCATATATTTT.

The rearrangement links TRBV5-6 to TRBJ2-7; TRBD2 matches at 9 bases. CDR3 length equals 15 residues. V shed 0 bases, J shed 2 bases, and the junction held 3 bases outside the gene matches. CDR1 is SGHDT and CDR2 is YYEEEE in the germline V gene. Written as DNA, the CDR3 is TGTGCCAGCAGCTTGGTGGCTAGCGGGACCTACGAGCAGTACTTC. This encodes CASSLVASGTYEQYF.

This CDR3 reads CASTPHSQHNSPLHF. CDR3 in DNA: TGTGCCAGCACCCCACATAGCCAGCATAATTCACCCCTCCACTTT. V usage is TRBV28 and J usage is TRBJ1-6, with D uncertain. CDR3 length: 15 residues. Germline-derived CDR1 and CDR2 are MDHEN and SYDVKM. Trimming removed 7 bases from V and 5 bases from J, with 15 bases in between. Looking up the rest from reference TRBV28 and TRBJ1-6 gives the full variable domain: DVKVTQSSRYLVKRTGEKVFLECVQDMDHENMFWYRQDPGLGLRLIYFSYDVKMKEKGDIPEGYSVSREKKERFSLILESASTNQTSMYLCASTPHSQHNSPLHFGNGTRLTVT.

As DNA, the CDR3 is TGCGCCAGCAGTGACTCTGGGGGCTGGGCAGATACGCAGTATTTT. Translating it yields CASSDSGGWADTQYF. This sequence joins TRBV10-1 and TRBJ2-3; tentatively, D is TRBD1 (6 bases). V gave up 3 bases and J gave up 4 bases, with 14 bases separating them. CDR1 and CDR2 (germline): WNHNN, SYGVQD (reference sequence). This CDR3 is 15 amino acids long.

The J gene is TRBJ2-1, the V gene TRBV7-3; D unclear. V lost 1 base and J lost 6, with 10 bases in between. Germline V lookup: CDR1 SGHTA, CDR2 FQGTGA. The CDR3 extends over 14 amino acids. Written as DNA, the CDR3 is TGTGCCAGCAGCTTAATCTCTTCGATCAATGAGCAGTTCTTC. It specifies CASSLISSINEQFF.

The CDR3 DNA is TGTGCCAGCAGCCCGCTTGGGGGTCGGGCTGGCACTGAAGCTTTCTTT. As protein: CASSPLGGRAGTEAFF. This chain connects TRBV5-6 to TRBJ1-1; TRBD1 might be the D (5 bases). Trimming cost V 4 bases and J 4 bases, with 20 bases left between them. Germline-derived CDR1 and CDR2 are SGHDT and YYEEEE. This CDR3 spans 16 amino acids.

The rearrangement links TRBV12-5 to TRBJ2-7; D is tentatively TRBD1 or TRBD2 (6 bases each). The CDR3 has 14 amino acids. Germline assignment: CDR1 LGHNT and CDR2 FRNRAP. Trimming shortened V by 7 bases and J by 1 base, and 14 bases separated the two germline ends. The CDR3 DNA sequence: TGTGCTAGTGCCCAAGGGGGGATATCCTACGAGCAGTACTTC. Translating it yields CASAQGGISYEQYF.

The CDR3 DNA sequence: TGTGCCAGCTCATCGGGACAGGGTGGAAACACCATATATTTT. Translation gives CASSSGQGGNTIYF. V and J are TRBV18 and TRBJ1-3; 9 nucleotides align to TRBD1. CDR1 is KGHSH, CDR2 LQKENI, per germline. The CDR3 extends over 14 amino acids. Trimming took 5 bases from V and 3 from J; bases not matched to a gene: 2. The variable domain in full, with the rest retrieved from reference TRBV18 and TRBJ1-3, is NAGVMQNPRHLVRRRGQEARLRCSPMKGHSHVYWYRQLPEEGLKFMVYLQKENIIDESGMPKERFSAEFPKEGPSILRIQQVVRGDSAAYFCASSSGQGGNTIYFGEGSWLTVV.

The chain combines TRBV30 with TRBJ1-3; D remains unclear. V was clipped by 3 bases and J by 1 base, with 7 bases between them. This CDR3 is 13 amino acids long. Per germline, CDR1 GTSNPN and CDR2 SVGIG (reference sequence). The CDR3 DNA sequence: TGTGCCTGGAGAATCGGTTCTGGAAACACCATATATTTT. This translates into CAWRIGSGNTIYF.

This clone showed up just a few times. The V call is TRBV7-3, the J call TRBJ1-1, with TRBD1 matching 7 bases. With V trimmed by 2 bases and J by 1 base, 7 bases remained unmatched. The CDR3 extends over 16 amino acids. Germline V gene sequence: CDR1 SGHTA, CDR2 FQGTGA. The DNA of the CDR3 is TGTGCCAGCAGCTTACTTCCTCCAGGGGGGAACACTGAAGCTTTCTTT. Protein sequence: CASSLLPPGGNTEAFF.

Of note for this clone: Other DNA sequences in this specimen translate into the identical CDR3. The rearrangement uses TRBV9 and TRBJ2-7; 7 positions agree with TRBD1. The CDR3 contains 14 residues. Germline V CDR1 and CDR2: SGDLS, YYNGEE. With V trimmed by 4 bases and J by 5 bases, 9 bases remained unmatched. CDR3 DNA sequence: TGTGCCAGCAGCACTAGACAGGGAGCGGACGAGCAGTACTTC. As protein: CASSTRQGADEQYF. Variable domain in full (rest from reference TRBV9 and TRBJ2-7): DSGVTQTPKHLITATGQRVTLRCSPRSGDLSVYWYQQSLDQGLQFLIQYYNGEERAKGNILERFSAQQFPDLHSELNLSSLELGDSALYFCASSTRQGADEQYFGPGTRLTVT.

V gene TRBV5-1 combines with J gene TRBJ2-5; 8 bases map to TRBD2. The CDR3 sequence is 13 residues long. Germline CDR1 and CDR2: SGHRS and YFSETQ. V dropped 3 bases and J dropped 5; count of bases not matched to a gene: 3. This CDR3 reads CASSSGGSETQYF. In nucleotides, the CDR3 is TGCGCCAGCAGCTCGGGAGGGTCGGAGACCCAGTACTTC.

V and J are TRBV21-1 and TRBJ2-1; the D call TRBD2 from the table was never checked on the DNA. TRBV21-1 is a pseudogene segment. CDR3 length: 16 amino acids. The CDR3, as DNA: TGTGCCAGCAGCACCAGGACTAGCCAATCCTACAATGAGCAGTTCTTC. Residues: CASSTRTSQSYNEQFF.

The chain uses TRBV7-3 and TRBJ1-2; possibly TRBD1 for D (5 bases). Per germline, CDR1 SGHTA and CDR2 FQGTGA. With 5 bases removed from V and 4 bases from J, the gap between germline ends came to 17 bases. The CDR3 covers 15 residues. The CDR3 reads CASSLSLGTLYGYTF. The CDR3 DNA reads as TGTGCCAGCAGCCTTAGCCTCGGGACCCTCTATGGCTACACCTTC.

The chain combines TRBV7-2 with TRBJ2-7, with 9 bases identical to TRBD2. With V trimmed by 5 bases and J by 3 bases, 11 bases remained unmatched. The CDR3 length is 16 residues. Germline lookup yields CDR1 SGHTA and CDR2 FQGNSA. CDR3 nucleotide sequence: TGTGCCAGCAGCCCGGGACTAGCCATGAGCAACTACGAGCAGTACTTC. Translating it yields CASSPGLAMSNYEQYF.